The TCR beta chain under discussion was sequenced for a study of T cells after posttransplantation cyclophosphamide. Study-wide results and caveats: After PTCy, TRB diversity resembled that of CNI/methotrexate controls. Tissue-infiltrating T cells from skin or gut overlapped little with blood T cells. Later post-transplant blood repertoires were often dominated by donor CD8+ memory clones.

The CDR3 sequence is 15 residues long. Germline V gene lookup returns CDR1 MNHEY and CDR2 SMNVEV (reference sequence). V was pared by 6 bases and J by 4 bases, with 15 bases between. In regard to this clone: Its antigen is undetermined.

Generated by immunoSEQ multiplex PCR, the TCRdb table keeps only in-frame clones and is missing some. The sample consists of around 16,000 clones, roughly 83% of them appearing once. Controls had myeloablative marrow grafts with methotrexate and calcineurin inhibitor, sampled at 1 year. The source of this sequence is a male patient aged 18 to 35 who received an allogeneic stem cell transplant from a related donor, was CMV-positive, and had no GVHD. Some T cells may be provided by the graft donor. Material: PBMCs, obtained 350 to 400 days after allogeneic stem cell transplant with calcineurin inhibitor and methotrexate. This rearrangement joins TRBV27 to TRBJ1-4; maybe TRBD1 (6 bases). CDR3: CASRAKGGDNEKLFF. DNA of the CDR3: TGTGCCAGCAGAGCCAAGGGGGGGGATAATGAAAAACTGTTTTTT.